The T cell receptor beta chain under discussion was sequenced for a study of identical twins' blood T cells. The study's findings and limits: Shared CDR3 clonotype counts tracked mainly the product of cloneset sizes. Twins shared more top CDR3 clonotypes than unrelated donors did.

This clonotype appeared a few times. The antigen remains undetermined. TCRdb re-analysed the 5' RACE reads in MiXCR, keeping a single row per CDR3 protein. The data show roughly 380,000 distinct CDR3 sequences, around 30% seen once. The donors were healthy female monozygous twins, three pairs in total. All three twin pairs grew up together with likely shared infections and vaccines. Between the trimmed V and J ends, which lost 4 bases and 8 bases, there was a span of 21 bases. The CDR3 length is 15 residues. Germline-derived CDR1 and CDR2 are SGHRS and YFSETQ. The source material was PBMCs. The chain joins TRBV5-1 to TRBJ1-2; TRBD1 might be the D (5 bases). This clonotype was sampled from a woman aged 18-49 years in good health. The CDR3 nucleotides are TGCGCCAGCAGCGGACGTCGGGACTCCGACCCGGGCTACACCTTC. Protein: CASSGRRDSDPGYTF. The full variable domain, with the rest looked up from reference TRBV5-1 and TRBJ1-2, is KAGVTQTPRYLIKTRGQQVTLSCSPISGHRSVSWYQQTPGQGLQFLFEYFSETQRNKGNFPGRFSGRQFSNSRSEMNVSTLELGDSALYLCASSGRRDSDPGYTFGSGTRLTVV.